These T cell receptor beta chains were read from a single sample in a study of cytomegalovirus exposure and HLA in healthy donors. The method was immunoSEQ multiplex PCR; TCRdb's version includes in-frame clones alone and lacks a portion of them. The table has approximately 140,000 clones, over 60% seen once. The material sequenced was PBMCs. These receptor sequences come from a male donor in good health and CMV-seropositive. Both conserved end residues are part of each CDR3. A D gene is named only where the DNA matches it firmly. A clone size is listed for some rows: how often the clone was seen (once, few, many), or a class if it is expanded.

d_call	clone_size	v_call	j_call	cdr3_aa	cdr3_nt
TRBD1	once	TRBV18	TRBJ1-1	CASSPPGGATEAFF	TGTGCCAGCTCACCACCAGGGGGCGCGACTGAAGCTTTCTTT
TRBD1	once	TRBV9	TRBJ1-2	CASSGPGQGVGYTF	TGTGCCAGCAGCGGACCGGGACAGGGGGTGGGCTACACCTTC
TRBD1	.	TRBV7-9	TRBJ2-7	CASSLGQGNYEQYF	TGTGCCAGCAGCTTGGGACAGGGCAACTACGAGCAGTACTTC
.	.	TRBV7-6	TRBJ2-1	CASSLGLLEGEQFF	TGTGCCAGCAGTCTAGGACTCTTAGAGGGTGAGCAGTTCTTC
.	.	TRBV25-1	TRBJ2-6	CASSGRTGISSGANVLTF	TGTGCCAGCAGTGGACGAACAGGTATCTCCTCTGGGGCCAACGTCCTGACTTTC
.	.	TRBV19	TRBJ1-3	CASSFGTPWRNTIYF	TGTGCCAGTAGTTTCGGGACACCTTGGAGAAACACCATATATTTT
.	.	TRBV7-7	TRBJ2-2	CASSFAGAGTGELFF	TGTGCTAGCAGCTTTGCGGGGGCGGGGACCGGGGAGCTGTTTTTT
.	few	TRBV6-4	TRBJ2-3	CASSDSAGSTDTQYF	TGTGCCAGCAGTGACTCGGCCGGGAGCACAGATACGCAGTATTTT
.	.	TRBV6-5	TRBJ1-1	CASSYSRGAEAFF	TGTGCCAGCAGTTACTCTCGGGGGGCTGAAGCTTTCTTT
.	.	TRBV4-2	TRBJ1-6	CASSQADRDNSPLHF	TGTGCCAGCAGCCAAGCGGACAGAGATAATTCACCCCTCCACTTT
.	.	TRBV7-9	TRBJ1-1	CASSLGQMNTEAFF	TGTGCCAGCAGCTTGGGCCAAATGAACACTGAAGCTTTCTTT
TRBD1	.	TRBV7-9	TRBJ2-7	CASRETGTGGFEQYF	TGTGCCAGCAGGGAAACCGGGACAGGGGGGTTCGAGCAGTACTTC
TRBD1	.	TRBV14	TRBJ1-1	CASSLSRAPGQGTPNTEAFF	TGTGCCAGCAGCCTCTCCAGGGCTCCGGGACAGGGGACTCCGAACACTGAAGCTTTCTTT
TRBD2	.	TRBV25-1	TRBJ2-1	CASSESDSGQNEQFF	TGTGCCAGCAGTGAATCGGATAGCGGGCAAAATGAGCAGTTCTTC